Sequencing of this T cell receptor (beta chain) was carried out in a study of human T cells and chemical hapten exposure. Study-level information: From small differences in pooled library volume came most of the variation in per-sample TCR yields.

The CDR3 consists of 13 residues. The junction had 5 bases not matched to a gene; V was cut back by 6 bases and J by 10 bases. TCRdb reprocessed the RACE reads with MiXCR, giving one entry per CDR3 protein. Among approximately 400,000 distinct CDR3 sequences listed, approximately 5.1% were seen once. Time point denoted: pre-sensitization, week 0. Treatment meaning: therapeutic diphenylcyclopropenone sensitization with weekly scalp DPC. In its sample, this clonotype was seen many times. The chain joins TRBV12-3 or TRBV12-4 to TRBJ2-1; TRBD2 agrees at 11 bases. Sequenced material: whole blood, taken in connection with sensitization to the hapten diphenylcyclopropenone (DPC). The clonotype originates from a woman between 45 and 65 years old with alopecia areata. Some clones in this sample may be carry-over from other donors' samples. Here the CDR3 DNA reads TGTGCCAGCAGCTCCCTAGCGGGAGGAGAGCAGTTCTTC. It yields the protein CASSSLAGGEQFF.